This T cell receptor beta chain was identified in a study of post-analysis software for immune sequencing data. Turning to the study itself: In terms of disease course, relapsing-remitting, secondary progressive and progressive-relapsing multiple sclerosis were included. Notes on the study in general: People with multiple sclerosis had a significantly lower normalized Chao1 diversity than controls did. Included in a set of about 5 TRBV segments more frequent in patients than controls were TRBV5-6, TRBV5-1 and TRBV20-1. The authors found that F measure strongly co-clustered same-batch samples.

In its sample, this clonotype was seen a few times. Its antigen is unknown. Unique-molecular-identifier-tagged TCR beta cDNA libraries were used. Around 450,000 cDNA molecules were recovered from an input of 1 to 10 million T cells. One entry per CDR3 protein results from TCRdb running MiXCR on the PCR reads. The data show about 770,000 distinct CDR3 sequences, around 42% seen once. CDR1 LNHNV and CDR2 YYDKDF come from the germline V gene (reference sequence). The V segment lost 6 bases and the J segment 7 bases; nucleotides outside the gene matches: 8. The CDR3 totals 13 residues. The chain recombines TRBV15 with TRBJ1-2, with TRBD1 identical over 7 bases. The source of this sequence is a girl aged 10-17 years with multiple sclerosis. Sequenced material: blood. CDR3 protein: CATSHGTATGYTF. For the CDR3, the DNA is TGTGCCACCAGTCACGGGACAGCAACTGGCTACACCTTC.